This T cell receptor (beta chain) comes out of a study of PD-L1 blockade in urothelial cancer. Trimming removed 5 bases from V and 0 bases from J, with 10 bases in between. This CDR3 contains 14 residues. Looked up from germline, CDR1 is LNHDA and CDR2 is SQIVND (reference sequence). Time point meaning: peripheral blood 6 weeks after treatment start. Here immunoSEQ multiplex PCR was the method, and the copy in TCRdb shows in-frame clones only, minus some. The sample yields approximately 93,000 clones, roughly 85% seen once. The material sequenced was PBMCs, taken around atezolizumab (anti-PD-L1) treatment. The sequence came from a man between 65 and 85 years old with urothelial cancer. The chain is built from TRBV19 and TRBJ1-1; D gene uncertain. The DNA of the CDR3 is TGTGCCAGTAGTCCTCAACAGCTGAACACTGAAGCTTTCTTT. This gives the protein CASSPQQLNTEAFF.